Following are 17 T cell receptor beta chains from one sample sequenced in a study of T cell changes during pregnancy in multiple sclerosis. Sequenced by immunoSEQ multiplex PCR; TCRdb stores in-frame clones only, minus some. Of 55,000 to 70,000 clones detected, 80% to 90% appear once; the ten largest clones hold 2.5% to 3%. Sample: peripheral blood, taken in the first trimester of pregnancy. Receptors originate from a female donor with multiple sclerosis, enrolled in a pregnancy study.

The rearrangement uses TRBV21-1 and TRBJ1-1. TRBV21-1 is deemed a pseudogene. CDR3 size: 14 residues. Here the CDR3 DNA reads TGTGCCCCCATTAAGGGTGGGGGGGTCACTGAAGCTTTCTTT. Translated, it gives CAPIKGGGVTEAFF.

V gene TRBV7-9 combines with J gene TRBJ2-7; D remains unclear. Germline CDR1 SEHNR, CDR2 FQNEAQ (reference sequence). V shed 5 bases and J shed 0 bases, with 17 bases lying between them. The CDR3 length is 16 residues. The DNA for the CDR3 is TGTGCCAGCAGCCCCGGGTGGGTCAGAAACTCCTACGAGCAGTACTTC. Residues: CASSPGWVRNSYEQYF.

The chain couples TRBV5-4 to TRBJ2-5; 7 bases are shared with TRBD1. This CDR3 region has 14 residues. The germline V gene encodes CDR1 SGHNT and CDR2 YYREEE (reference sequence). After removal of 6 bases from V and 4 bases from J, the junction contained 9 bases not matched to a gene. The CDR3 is CASKIQGLGETQYF. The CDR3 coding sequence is TGTGCCAGCAAGATACAGGGGTTAGGAGAGACCCAGTACTTC.

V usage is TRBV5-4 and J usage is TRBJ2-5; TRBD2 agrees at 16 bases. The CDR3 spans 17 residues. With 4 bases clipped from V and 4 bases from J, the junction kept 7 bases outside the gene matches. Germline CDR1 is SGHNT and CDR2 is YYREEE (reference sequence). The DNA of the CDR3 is TGTGCCAGCAGCAGGGGACTAGCGGGGGGGTGGTCAGAGACCCAGTACTTC. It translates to CASSRGLAGGWSETQYF.

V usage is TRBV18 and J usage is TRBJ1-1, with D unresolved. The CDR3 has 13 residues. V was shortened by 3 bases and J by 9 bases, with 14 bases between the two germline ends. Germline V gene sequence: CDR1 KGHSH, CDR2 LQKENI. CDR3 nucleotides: TGTGCCAGCTCACCCCCTGCTACGGGGAAAGCTTTCTTT. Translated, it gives CASSPPATGKAFF.

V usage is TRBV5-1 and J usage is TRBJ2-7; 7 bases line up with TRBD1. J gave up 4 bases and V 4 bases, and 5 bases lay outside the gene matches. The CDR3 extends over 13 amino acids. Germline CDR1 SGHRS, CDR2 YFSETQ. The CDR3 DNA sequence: TGCGCCAGCAGCCACGGGACAGAGTACGAGCAGTACTTC. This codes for CASSHGTEYEQYF. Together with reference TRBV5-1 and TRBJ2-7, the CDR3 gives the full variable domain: KAGVTQTPRYLIKTRGQQVTLSCSPISGHRSVSWYQQTPGQGLQFLFEYFSETQRNKGNFPGRFSGRQFSNSRSEMNVSTLELGDSALYLCASSHGTEYEQYFGPGTRLTVT.

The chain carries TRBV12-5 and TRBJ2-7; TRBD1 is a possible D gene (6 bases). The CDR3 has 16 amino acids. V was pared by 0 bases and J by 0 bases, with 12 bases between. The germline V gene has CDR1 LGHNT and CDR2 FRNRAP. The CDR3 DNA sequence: TGTGCTAGTGGTTTGGTACTTACAGGGACCTCCTACGAGCAGTACTTC. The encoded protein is CASGLVLTGTSYEQYF.

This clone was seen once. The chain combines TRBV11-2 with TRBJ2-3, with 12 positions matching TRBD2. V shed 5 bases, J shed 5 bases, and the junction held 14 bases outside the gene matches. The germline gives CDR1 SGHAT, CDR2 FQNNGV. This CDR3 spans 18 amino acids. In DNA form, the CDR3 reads TGTGCCAGCAGCCCCCGGAAGACTAGCGGGGGATCTCGAGATACGCAGTATTTT. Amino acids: CASSPRKTSGGSRDTQYF.

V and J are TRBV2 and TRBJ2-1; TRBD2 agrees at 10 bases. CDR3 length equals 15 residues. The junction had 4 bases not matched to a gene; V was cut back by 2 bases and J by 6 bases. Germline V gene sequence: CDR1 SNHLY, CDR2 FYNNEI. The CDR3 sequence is CASSERLAGANEQFF. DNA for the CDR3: TGTGCCAGCAGTGAACGGCTAGCGGGAGCCAATGAGCAGTTCTTC.

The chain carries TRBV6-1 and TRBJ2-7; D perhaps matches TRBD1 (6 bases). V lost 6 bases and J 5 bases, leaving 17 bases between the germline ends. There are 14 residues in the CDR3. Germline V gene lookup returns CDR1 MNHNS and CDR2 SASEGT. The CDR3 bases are TGTGCCAGCAGCGGAGCCGGGACAAGCGACGAGCAGTACTTC. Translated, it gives CASSGAGTSDEQYF.

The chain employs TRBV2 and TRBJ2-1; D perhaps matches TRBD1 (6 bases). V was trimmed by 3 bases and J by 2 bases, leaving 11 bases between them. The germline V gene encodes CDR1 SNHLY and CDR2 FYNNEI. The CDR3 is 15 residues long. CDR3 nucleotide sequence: TGTGCCAGCAGTGACTTGGCAGGGGCCTACAATGAGCAGTTCTTC. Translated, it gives CASSDLAGAYNEQFF.

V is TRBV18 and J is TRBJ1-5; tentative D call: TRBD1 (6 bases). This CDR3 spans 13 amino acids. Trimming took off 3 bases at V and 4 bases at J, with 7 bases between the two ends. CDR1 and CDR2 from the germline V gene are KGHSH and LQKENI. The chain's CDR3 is CASSPRGNQPQHF. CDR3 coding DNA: TGTGCCAGCTCACCGAGGGGGAATCAGCCCCAGCATTTT.

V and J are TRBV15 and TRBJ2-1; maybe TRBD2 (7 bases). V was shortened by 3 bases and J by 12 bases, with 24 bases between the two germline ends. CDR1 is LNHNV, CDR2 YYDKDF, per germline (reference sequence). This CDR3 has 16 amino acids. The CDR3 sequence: CATSRAGLLGGGWQFF. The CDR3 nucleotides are TGTGCCACCAGCAGGGCAGGACTCTTGGGGGGGGGCTGGCAGTTCTTC.

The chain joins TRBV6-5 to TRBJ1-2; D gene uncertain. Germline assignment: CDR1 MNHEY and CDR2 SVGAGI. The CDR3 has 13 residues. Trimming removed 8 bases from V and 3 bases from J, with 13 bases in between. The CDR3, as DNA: TGTGCCAGCCGTCTAGAGGAACACTATGGCTACACCTTC. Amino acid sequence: CASRLEEHYGYTF.

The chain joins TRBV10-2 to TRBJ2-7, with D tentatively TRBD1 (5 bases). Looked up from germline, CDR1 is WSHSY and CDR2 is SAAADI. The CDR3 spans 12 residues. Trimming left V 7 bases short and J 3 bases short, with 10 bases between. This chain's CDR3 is CASTGAGYEQYF. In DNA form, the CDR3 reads TGCGCCAGCACTGGGGCCGGCTACGAGCAGTACTTC.

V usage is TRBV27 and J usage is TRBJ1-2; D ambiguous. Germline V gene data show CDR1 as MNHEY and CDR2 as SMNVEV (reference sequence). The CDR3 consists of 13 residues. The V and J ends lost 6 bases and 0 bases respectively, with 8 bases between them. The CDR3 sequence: CASRRTANYGYTF. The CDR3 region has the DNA TGTGCCAGCAGACGGACTGCTAACTATGGCTACACCTTC.

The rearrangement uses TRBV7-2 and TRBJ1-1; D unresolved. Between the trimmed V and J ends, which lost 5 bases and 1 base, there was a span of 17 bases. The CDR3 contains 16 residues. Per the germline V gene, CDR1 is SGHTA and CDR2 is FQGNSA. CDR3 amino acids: CASSKGDTWANTEAFF. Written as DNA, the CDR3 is TGTGCCAGCAGCAAAGGCGACACGTGGGCGAACACTGAAGCTTTCTTT.